The 19 T cell receptor beta chains below all came from one sample that was sequenced in a study of cytotoxic CD8 clonotypes in ibrutinib-treated CLL. Generated by immunoSEQ multiplex PCR, the TCRdb table keeps only in-frame clones and is missing some. Of 330,000 or so clones listed, approximately 67% are singletons. The sample consisted of PBMCs, taken after 36 months of ibrutinib treatment. These receptors all come from a human donor with chronic lymphocytic leukemia.

V and J are TRBV6-4 and TRBJ2-1, with 7 bases matching TRBD2. The CDR3 is 17 amino acids. Germline V gene lookup returns CDR1 MRHNA and CDR2 SNTAGT. Trimming cost V 5 bases and J 2 bases; bases outside gene matches: 12. The CDR3 region has the DNA TGTGCCAGCAGTTACAATCCTAGCGGTCTAACCTACAATGAGCAGTTCTTC. It yields the protein CASSYNPSGLTYNEQFF.

The CDR3 sequence: CASSLRIPLLNTEAFF. Here the CDR3 DNA reads TGTGCCAGCAGTTTACGAATCCCCCTCCTGAACACTGAAGCTTTCTTT. This chain joins TRBV27 and TRBJ1-1; D unclear. The CDR3 has 16 residues. V lost 2 bases, J lost 0 bases, and 13 bases lay in between. The germline V gene has CDR1 MNHEY and CDR2 SMNVEV (reference sequence).

The chain employs TRBV5-1 and TRBJ2-3; D ambiguous. From germline, CDR1 is SGHRS and CDR2 YFSETQ. The CDR3 covers 14 residues. Trimming left V 3 bases short and J 0 bases short, with 8 bases between. The CDR3 sequence is CASSSGSSTDTQYF. The CDR3 bases are TGCGCCAGCAGCTCAGGATCTAGCACAGATACGCAGTATTTT.

This rearrangement joins TRBV27 to TRBJ2-3, with 8 bases matching TRBD1. V shed 3 bases and J 2 bases; nucleotides not matched to a gene: 4. Germline V gene data show CDR1 as MNHEY and CDR2 as SMNVEV (reference sequence). The CDR3 loop spans 15 amino acids. CDR3 DNA: TGTGCCAGCAGTTTGGGGACAGGCTTCACAGATACGCAGTATTTT. It translates to CASSLGTGFTDTQYF.

The rearrangement uses TRBV29-1 and TRBJ1-2; weak D call: TRBD1 (5 bases). Per germline, CDR1 SQVTM and CDR2 ANQGSEA. Deletions cut 5 bases from V and 2 bases from J, with 12 bases between. The CDR3 is 13 residues long. CDR3 DNA sequence: TGCAGCGTTTTACGGGGCGGAAACTATGGCTACACCTTC. Protein product: CSVLRGGNYGYTF.

The chain employs TRBV10-3 and TRBJ1-2; D perhaps matches TRBD1 (5 bases). CDR3 length: 14 residues. Per germline, CDR1 ENHRY and CDR2 SYGVKD. V was trimmed by 0 bases and J by 3 bases, leaving 8 bases between them. The CDR3 sequence is CAISESGAYYGYTF. The DNA of the CDR3 is TGTGCCATCAGTGAGTCAGGGGCTTACTATGGCTACACCTTC.

The chain recombines TRBV4-3 with TRBJ2-7; no clear D. Trimming removed 0 bases at V and 2 bases at J, with 5 bases between. Germline-derived CDR1 and CDR2 are LGHNA and YSLEER. The CDR3 covers 13 residues. The DNA of the CDR3 is TGCGCCAGCAGCCAAGAGTTAGCCTACGAGCAGTACTTC. This translates into CASSQELAYEQYF.

The chain employs TRBV9 and TRBJ1-2; 11 bases map to TRBD1. This CDR3 comprises 14 residues. The junction had 6 bases not matched to a gene; V was cut back by 3 bases and J by 8 bases. Germline V gene sequence: CDR1 SGDLS, CDR2 YYNGEE. CDR3 sequence: CASSGGQGAKGYTF. In DNA form, the CDR3 reads TGTGCCAGCAGCGGTGGACAGGGGGCAAAAGGCTACACCTTC.

V usage is TRBV27 and J usage is TRBJ2-7; no reliable D call. Germline V lookup: CDR1 MNHEY, CDR2 SMNVEV (reference sequence). V was shortened by 6 bases and J by 2 bases, with 17 bases between the two germline ends. CDR3 length: 15 residues. Here the CDR3 DNA reads TGTGCCAGCAGGGCCCGTGGCAGTTCAGCCTACGAGCAGTACTTC. It yields the protein CASRARGSSAYEQYF.

This clone was counted between two and nine times. The rearrangement joins TRBV7-3 to TRBJ2-7, with 7 nucleotides matching TRBD1. CDR3 length equals 15 residues. The germline V gene has CDR1 SGHTA and CDR2 FQGTGA. The junction had 13 bases not matched to a gene; V was cut back by 5 bases and J by 6 bases. CDR3 bases: TGTGCCAGCAGCCCTACTATACAGGGGTTCGCCGAGCAGTACTTC. It translates to CASSPTIQGFAEQYF.

The rearrangement links TRBV5-1 to TRBJ2-5; weak D call: TRBD2 (5 bases). CDR3 length: 14 residues. Trimming removed 2 bases at V and 2 bases at J, with 10 bases between. CDR1 SGHRS and CDR2 YFSETQ come from the germline V gene. The CDR3, as DNA: TGCGCCAGCAGCTTAGAGGGCCTGCAAGAGACCCAGTACTTC. Protein: CASSLEGLQETQYF.

The chain couples TRBV6-5 to TRBJ2-5; D may be TRBD2 (6 bases). From germline, CDR1 is MNHEY and CDR2 SVGAGI. With 6 bases removed from V and 5 bases from J, the gap between germline ends came to 19 bases. There are 15 residues in the CDR3. The CDR3 protein is CASRTGGAFRETQYF. The CDR3 DNA sequence: TGTGCCAGCAGGACTGGAGGGGCGTTCCGGGAGACCCAGTACTTC.

This clone was counted between two and nine times. The chain carries TRBV2 and TRBJ1-5; D gene unclear. V shed 8 bases and J shed 0 bases, with 8 bases lying between them. Germline CDR1 and CDR2: SNHLY and FYNNEI. This CDR3 is 13 amino acids long. The CDR3 nucleotides read TGTGCCAGCCGGTACCGTAGCAATCAGCCCCAGCATTTT. Translated, it gives CASRYRSNQPQHF.

The chain recombines TRBV19 with TRBJ2-5, with D possibly called TRBD1 or TRBD2 (5 bases each). The V and J ends lost 4 bases and 0 bases respectively, with 18 bases between them. Looked up from germline, CDR1 is LNHDA and CDR2 is SQIVND (reference sequence). The CDR3 has 17 residues. The CDR3 nucleotides read TGTGCCAGTAGTAGGAGACAAGGGGAGTTCCACCAAGAGACCCAGTACTTC. This translates into CASSRRQGEFHQETQYF.

In its sample, this clone was seen once. The J gene is TRBJ2-7, the V gene TRBV29-1; 7 positions agree with TRBD1. V trimming: 2 bases; J trimming: 2 bases; junction bases outside the gene matches: 6. The CDR3 covers 14 residues. The germline CDR1 and CDR2 sequences are SQVTM and ANQGSEA. CDR3 coding DNA: TGCAGCGTTGAAACCCGGGACAGCCCCTACGAGCAGTACTTC. Its protein product is CSVETRDSPYEQYF.

The chain links TRBV5-4 to TRBJ1-2; D is unresolved. The CDR3 runs to 15 residues. Germline values: CDR1 SGHNT, CDR2 YYREEE (reference sequence). The germline V and J ends were trimmed by 2 bases and 4 bases, with 15 bases remaining between them. CDR3 sequence reads: CASSFGGTVVYGYTF. The CDR3 nucleotides read TGTGCCAGCAGCTTCGGCGGCACAGTTGTCTATGGCTACACCTTC.

The V gene is TRBV11-3, the J gene TRBJ2-3; 8 nucleotides agree with TRBD2. The CDR3 sequence is 16 residues long. Trimming cost V 6 bases and J 4 bases; bases outside gene matches: 12. The V gene's germline CDR1 is SGHNT and CDR2 YENEEA. CDR3 in amino acids: CASSFQGSGRSDTQYF. CDR3 DNA sequence: TGTGCCAGCAGTTTCCAGGGGAGCGGGAGATCAGATACGCAGTATTTT.

The chain is built from TRBV27 and TRBJ2-7; the D call may be TRBD1 or TRBD2 (5 bases each). Trimming took off 6 bases at V and 3 bases at J, with 12 bases between the two ends. Germline-derived CDR1 and CDR2 are MNHEY and SMNVEV (reference sequence). CDR3 size: 13 residues. CDR3 sequence reads: CASRGPWGYEQYF. CDR3 coding DNA: TGTGCCAGCAGGGGACCGTGGGGCTACGAGCAGTACTTC.

V gene TRBV29-1 combines with J gene TRBJ2-3; D remains ambiguous. The CDR3 has 12 amino acids. Trimming removed 3 bases at V and 3 bases at J, with 7 bases between. Germline V gene data show CDR1 as SQVTM and CDR2 as ANQGSEA. The CDR3: CSVDLPTDTQYF. CDR3 nucleotides: TGCAGCGTTGATCTCCCAACAGATACGCAGTATTTT.